The rows below give T cell receptor beta chains drawn from one sample of a study of PD-1 blockade in classical Hodgkin lymphoma. The repertoire was sequenced with immunoSEQ multiplex PCR; TCRdb's copy has only in-frame clones and lacks some. The sample lists 17,000 or so clones, approximately 72% occurring once. Sample: peripheral blood mononuclear cells (PBMCs), taken at baseline. The origin of the receptors is a human donor with classical Hodgkin lymphoma. Each CDR3 is given with its conserved first and last residue. Fields, in order: CDR3 protein, CDR3 DNA, D gene, V gene, J gene, clone size. D genes are given only for firm matches. Part of the rows lack a size; the others show once, few, many or a class for expanded clones.

CDR3aa: CASSLSGISTDTQYF
CDR3nt: TGTGCCAGCAGTTTAAGCGGAATTAGCACAGATACGCAGTATTTT
d_gene: .
v_gene: TRBV27
j_gene: TRBJ2-3
abundance: .

CDR3aa: CASSLFGTGREKLFF
CDR3nt: TGTGCCAGCAGTTTATTTGGGACAGGGCGTGAAAAACTGTTTTTT
d_gene: TRBD1
v_gene: TRBV28
j_gene: TRBJ1-4
abundance: .

CDR3aa: CASSLWGESTGELFF
CDR3nt: TGTGCCAGCAGTTTATGGGGGGAGAGCACCGGGGAGCTGTTTTTT
d_gene: .
v_gene: TRBV27
j_gene: TRBJ2-2
abundance: once

CDR3aa: CASSSTDKGVYGYTF
CDR3nt: TGTGCCAGCAGCTCCACGGACAAGGGAGTATATGGCTACACCTTC
d_gene: .
v_gene: TRBV5-4
j_gene: TRBJ1-2
abundance: .

CDR3aa: CASRTGTAGTEAFF
CDR3nt: TGTGCCAGCAGGACGGGGACAGCGGGAACTGAAGCTTTCTTT
d_gene: TRBD1
v_gene: TRBV5-8
j_gene: TRBJ1-1
abundance: .

CDR3aa: CASSRPGQIMINTGELFF
CDR3nt: TGTGCCAGCAGCCGACCGGGACAGATTATGATCAACACCGGGGAGCTGTTTTTT
d_gene: TRBD1
v_gene: TRBV7-9
j_gene: TRBJ2-2
abundance: .

CDR3aa: CSVSGGGIIDTQYF
CDR3nt: TGCAGCGTTTCTGGCGGGGGGATAATTGATACGCAGTATTTT
d_gene: TRBD2
v_gene: TRBV29-1
j_gene: TRBJ2-3
abundance: .

CDR3aa: CASRRQGGLGEAFF
CDR3nt: TGTGCCAGCAGGAGACAGGGGGGATTGGGTGAAGCTTTCTTT
d_gene: TRBD1
v_gene: TRBV6-5
j_gene: TRBJ1-1
abundance: .

CDR3aa: CASSPGTGIQNIQYF
CDR3nt: TGTGCCAGCAGTCCCGGGACAGGGATCCAAAACATTCAGTACTTC
d_gene: TRBD1
v_gene: TRBV2
j_gene: TRBJ2-4
abundance: .

CDR3aa: CASSPIQTHGYTF
CDR3nt: TGTGCCAGCAGCCCAATACAGACCCATGGCTACACCTTC
d_gene: .
v_gene: TRBV11-2
j_gene: TRBJ1-2
abundance: .

CDR3aa: CASSIGPAPDTQYF
CDR3nt: TGTGCCAGTAGTATTGGGCCAGCCCCAGATACGCAGTATTTT
d_gene: .
v_gene: TRBV19
j_gene: TRBJ2-3
abundance: once

CDR3aa: CASSLGADYTF
CDR3nt: TGTGCCAGCAGCTTAGGGGCAGACTACACCTTC
d_gene: .
v_gene: TRBV7-8
j_gene: TRBJ1-2
abundance: .

CDR3aa: CASSSGLAGVGETQYF
CDR3nt: TGTGCCAGCAGCTCCGGACTAGCGGGAGTGGGGGAGACCCAGTACTTC
d_gene: TRBD2
v_gene: TRBV7-2
j_gene: TRBJ2-5
abundance: .

CDR3aa: CASSLTGGVRYEQYF
CDR3nt: TGTGCCAGCAGTTTGACAGGGGGGGTACGATACGAGCAGTACTTC
d_gene: TRBD1
v_gene: TRBV28
j_gene: TRBJ2-7
abundance: .

CDR3aa: CASSDRRQGSYEQYF
CDR3nt: TGCGCCAGCAGTGACCGTCGGCAGGGTTCCTACGAGCAGTACTTC
d_gene: .
v_gene: TRBV10-2
j_gene: TRBJ2-7
abundance: .

CDR3aa: CASGAGADEQFF
CDR3nt: TGTGCCAGCGGGGCAGGGGCGGATGAGCAGTTCTTC
d_gene: .
v_gene: TRBV9
j_gene: TRBJ2-1
abundance: few

CDR3aa: CASTPGLADHTDTQYF
CDR3nt: TGCGCCAGCACCCCGGGACTAGCGGACCACACAGATACGCAGTATTTT
d_gene: TRBD2
v_gene: TRBV5-1
j_gene: TRBJ2-3
abundance: few

CDR3aa: CASSLDPWGNQPQHF
CDR3nt: TGTGCCAGCAGCTTAGATCCGTGGGGGAATCAGCCCCAGCATTTT
d_gene: .
v_gene: TRBV7-2
j_gene: TRBJ1-5
abundance: .

CDR3aa: CASSALGLNEQFF
CDR3nt: TGTGCCAGCAGTGCATTAGGATTGAATGAGCAGTTCTTC
d_gene: .
v_gene: TRBV6-5
j_gene: TRBJ2-1
abundance: .

CDR3aa: CASHPEPGRQKETQYF
CDR3nt: TGTGCCAGTCACCCGGAACCGGGACGACAAAAAGAGACCCAGTACTTC
d_gene: .
v_gene: TRBV7-2
j_gene: TRBJ2-5
abundance: few

CDR3aa: CASTPGGWNTEAFF
CDR3nt: TGTGCCAGCACCCCCGGGGGGTGGAACACTGAAGCTTTCTTT
d_gene: .
v_gene: TRBV7-2
j_gene: TRBJ1-1
abundance: .

CDR3aa: CASSSLGVTSNQPQHF
CDR3nt: TGTGCCAGCAGTTCCCTTGGGGTCACTAGCAATCAGCCCCAGCATTTT
d_gene: .
v_gene: TRBV27
j_gene: TRBJ1-5
abundance: .

CDR3aa: CASKDKLVLAGANVLTF
CDR3nt: TGTGCCAGCAAGGACAAATTGGTGCTCGCTGGGGCCAACGTCCTGACTTTC
d_gene: .
v_gene: TRBV27
j_gene: TRBJ2-6
abundance: .

CDR3aa: CASSTAAGGRYEQYF
CDR3nt: TGTGCCAGTAGTACGGCGGCAGGGGGCCGGTACGAGCAGTACTTC
d_gene: TRBD1
v_gene: TRBV19
j_gene: TRBJ2-7
abundance: .

CDR3aa: CAWSLLGQGAGTQYF
CDR3nt: TGTGCCTGGAGTCTCCTCGGCCAGGGGGCTGGGACGCAGTATTTT
d_gene: TRBD1
v_gene: TRBV30
j_gene: TRBJ2-3
abundance: .